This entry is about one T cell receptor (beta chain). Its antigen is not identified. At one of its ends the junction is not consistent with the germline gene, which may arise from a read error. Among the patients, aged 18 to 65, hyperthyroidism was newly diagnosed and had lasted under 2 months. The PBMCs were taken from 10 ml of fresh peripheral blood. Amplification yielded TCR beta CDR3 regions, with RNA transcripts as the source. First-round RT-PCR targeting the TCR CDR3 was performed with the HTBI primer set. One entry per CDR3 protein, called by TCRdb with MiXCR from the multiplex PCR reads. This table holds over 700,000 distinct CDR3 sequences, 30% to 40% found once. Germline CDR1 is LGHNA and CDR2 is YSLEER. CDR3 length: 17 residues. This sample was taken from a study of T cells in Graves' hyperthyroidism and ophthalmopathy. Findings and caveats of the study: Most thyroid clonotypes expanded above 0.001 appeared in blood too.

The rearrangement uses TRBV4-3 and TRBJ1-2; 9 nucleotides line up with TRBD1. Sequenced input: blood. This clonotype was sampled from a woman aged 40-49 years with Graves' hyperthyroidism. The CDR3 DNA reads TGCGCCAGCAGCCTTCGTTGGACAGGGGCACTTGTCTATGTCTACACCTTC. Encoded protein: CASSLRWTGALVYVYTF.